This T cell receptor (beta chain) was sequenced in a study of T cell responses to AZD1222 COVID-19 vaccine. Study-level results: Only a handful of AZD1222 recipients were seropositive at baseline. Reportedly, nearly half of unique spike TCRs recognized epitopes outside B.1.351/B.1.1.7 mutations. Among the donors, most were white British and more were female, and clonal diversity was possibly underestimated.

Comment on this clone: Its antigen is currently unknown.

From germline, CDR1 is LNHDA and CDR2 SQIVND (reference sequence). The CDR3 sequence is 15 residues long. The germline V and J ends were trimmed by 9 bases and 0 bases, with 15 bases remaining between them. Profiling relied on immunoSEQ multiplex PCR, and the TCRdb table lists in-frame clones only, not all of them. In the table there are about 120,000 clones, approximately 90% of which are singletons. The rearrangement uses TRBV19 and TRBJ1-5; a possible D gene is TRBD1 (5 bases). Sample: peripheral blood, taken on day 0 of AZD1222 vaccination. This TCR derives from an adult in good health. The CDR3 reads CASQRGVYSNQPQHF. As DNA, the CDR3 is TGTGCCAGCCAAAGAGGGGTTTATAGCAATCAGCCCCAGCATTTT.